This TCR beta chain was captured by sequencing in a study of radiation and T cells in renal cell carcinoma. The time point was: blood 4 weeks post-SBRT, at nephrectomy. Treatment defined: 15 Gy SBRT to primary tumor, nephrectomy 4 weeks later. Germline CDR1 and CDR2: SGHTA and FQGNSA. The CDR3 is 14 amino acids. The V segment lost 5 bases and the J segment 5 bases; nucleotides outside the gene matches: 8. Libraries were prepared by immunoSEQ multiplex PCR; TCRdb keeps only in-frame clonotypes and omits some of them. This table holds some 80,000 clones, 83% found once. This chain uses TRBV7-2 with TRBJ2-7, with TRBD1 matching over 8 bases. This sequence was found in a woman aged 55 to 70 with renal cell carcinoma. The specimen comprised blood, sampled from a patient whose treatment included radiotherapy and nephrectomy. CDR3 sequence reads: CASSTSGGIDEQYF. Written as DNA, the CDR3 is TGTGCCAGCAGCACTTCAGGGGGCATCGACGAGCAGTACTTC. Full variable domain (remainder filled in from reference TRBV7-2 and TRBJ2-7): GAGVSQSPSNKVTEKGKDVELRCDPISGHTALYWYRQSLGQGLEFLIYFQGNSAPDKSGLPSDRFSAERTGGSVSTLTIQRTQQEDSAVYLCASSTSGGIDEQYFGPGTRLTVT.